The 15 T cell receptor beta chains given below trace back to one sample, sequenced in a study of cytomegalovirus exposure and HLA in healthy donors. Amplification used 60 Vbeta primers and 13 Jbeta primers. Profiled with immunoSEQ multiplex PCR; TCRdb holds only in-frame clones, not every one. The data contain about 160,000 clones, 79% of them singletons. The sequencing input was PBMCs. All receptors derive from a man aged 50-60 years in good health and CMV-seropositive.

In DNA form, the CDR3 reads TGTGCCAGCAGCTTCGCCGGCGGGTCGACCTACGAGCAGTACTTC. The encoded protein is CASSFAGGSTYEQYF. The rearrangement joins TRBV11-3 to TRBJ2-7, with a tentative D call TRBD2 (5 bases). This CDR3 region has 15 residues. The V gene lost 3 bases and the J gene lost 2 bases, with 14 bases spanning the gap. Germline V gene lookup returns CDR1 SGHNT and CDR2 YENEEA. Full variable domain (outside the CDR3, taken from reference TRBV11-3 and TRBJ2-7): EAGVVQSPRYKIIEKKQPVAFWCNPISGHNTLYWYLQNLGQGPELLIRYENEEAVDDSQLPKDRFSAERLKGVDSTLKIQPAELGDSAVYLCASSFAGGSTYEQYFGPGTRLTVT.

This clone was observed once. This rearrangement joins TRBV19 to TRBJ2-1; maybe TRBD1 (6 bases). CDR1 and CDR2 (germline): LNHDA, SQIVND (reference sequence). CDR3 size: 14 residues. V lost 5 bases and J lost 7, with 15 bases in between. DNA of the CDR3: TGTGCCAGTAGTCAGGGGCTAAATGGGAATGAGCAGTTCTTC. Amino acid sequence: CASSQGLNGNEQFF.

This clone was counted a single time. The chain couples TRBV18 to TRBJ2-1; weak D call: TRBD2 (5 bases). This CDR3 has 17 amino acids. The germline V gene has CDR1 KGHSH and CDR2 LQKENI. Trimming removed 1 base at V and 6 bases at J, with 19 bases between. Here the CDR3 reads CASSPLRPGFVGNEQFF. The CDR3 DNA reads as TGTGCCAGCTCACCACTTCGTCCGGGATTCGTGGGCAATGAGCAGTTCTTC.

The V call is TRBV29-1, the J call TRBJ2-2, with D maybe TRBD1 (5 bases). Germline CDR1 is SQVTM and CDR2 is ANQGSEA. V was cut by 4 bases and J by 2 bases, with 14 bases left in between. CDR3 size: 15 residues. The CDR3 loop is CSVGGPVVNTGELFF. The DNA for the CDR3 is TGCAGCGTTGGGGGCCCGGTGGTAAACACCGGGGAGCTGTTTTTT.

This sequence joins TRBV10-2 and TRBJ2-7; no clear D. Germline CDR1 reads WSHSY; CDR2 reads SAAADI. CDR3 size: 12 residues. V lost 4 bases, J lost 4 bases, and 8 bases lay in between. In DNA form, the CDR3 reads TGCGCCAGCAGTGCCTCCCTGTACGAGCAGTACTTC. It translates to CASSASLYEQYF.

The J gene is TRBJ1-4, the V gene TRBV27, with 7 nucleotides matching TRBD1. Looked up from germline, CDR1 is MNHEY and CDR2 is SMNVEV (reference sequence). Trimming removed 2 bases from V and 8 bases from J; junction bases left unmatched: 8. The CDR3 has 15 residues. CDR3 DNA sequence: TGTGCCAGCAGTTTAATTTCGGGACAGCAGGAAAAACTGTTTTTT. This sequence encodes CASSLISGQQEKLFF.

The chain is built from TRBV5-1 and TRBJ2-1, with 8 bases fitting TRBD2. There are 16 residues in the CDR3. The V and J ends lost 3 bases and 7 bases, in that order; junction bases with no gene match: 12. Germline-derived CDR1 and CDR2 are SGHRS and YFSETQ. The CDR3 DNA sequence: TGCGCCAGCAGCTCCTCGGGAGCGGGAGAGGCAAATGAGCAGTTCTTC. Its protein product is CASSSSGAGEANEQFF.

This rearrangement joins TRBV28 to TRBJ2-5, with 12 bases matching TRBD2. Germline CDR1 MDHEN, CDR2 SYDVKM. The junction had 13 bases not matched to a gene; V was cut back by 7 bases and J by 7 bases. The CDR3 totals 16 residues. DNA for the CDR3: TGTGCCAGCACCCGGACTAGCGGGAATTCGGTAGGGACCCAGTACTTC. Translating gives CASTRTSGNSVGTQYF.

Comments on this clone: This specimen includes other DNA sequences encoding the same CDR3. The CDR3 protein is CASSLGPPAGTIPLSYEQYF. In nucleotides, the CDR3 is TGTGCCAGCAGCTTAGGTCCCCCAGCGGGGACTATACCCCTCTCCTACGAGCAGTACTTC. The J gene is TRBJ2-7, the V gene TRBV7-8; TRBD2 matches at 7 bases. The CDR3 runs 20 residues. Germline loops: CDR1 SGHVS, CDR2 FQNEAQ. Losses at the gene ends were 1 base for V and 0 bases for J; bases not matched to a gene: 18. Using reference TRBV7-8 and TRBJ2-7 for the parts outside the CDR3, the full variable domain is GAGVSQSPRYKVAKRGQDVALRCDPISGHVSLFWYQQALGQGPEFLTYFQNEAQLDKSGLPSDRFFAERPEGSVSTLKIQRTQQEDSAVYLCASSLGPPAGTIPLSYEQYFGPGTRLTVT.

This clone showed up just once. The CDR3 nucleotides are TGTGCCAGCAGTTTATGGGCAGTTGCCTACACCTTC. Translated, it gives CASSLWAVAYTF. The chain employs TRBV28 and TRBJ1-2, with D unclear. Per germline, CDR1 MDHEN and CDR2 SYDVKM. The CDR3 is made up of 12 amino acids. V was pared by 0 bases and J by 10 bases, with 9 bases between.

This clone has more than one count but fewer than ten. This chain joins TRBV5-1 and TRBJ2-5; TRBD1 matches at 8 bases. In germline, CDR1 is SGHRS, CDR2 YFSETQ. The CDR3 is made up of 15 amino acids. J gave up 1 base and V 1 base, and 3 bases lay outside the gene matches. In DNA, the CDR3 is TGCGCCAGCAGCTTGAACAGGGGGTCCCAAGAGACCCAGTACTTC. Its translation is CASSLNRGSQETQYF.

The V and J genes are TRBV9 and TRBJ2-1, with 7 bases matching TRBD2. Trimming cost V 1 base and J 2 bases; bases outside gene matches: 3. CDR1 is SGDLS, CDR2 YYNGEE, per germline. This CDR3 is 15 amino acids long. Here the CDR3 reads CASSVRLAAYNEQFF. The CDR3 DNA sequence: TGTGCCAGCAGCGTAAGGCTAGCGGCCTACAATGAGCAGTTCTTC.

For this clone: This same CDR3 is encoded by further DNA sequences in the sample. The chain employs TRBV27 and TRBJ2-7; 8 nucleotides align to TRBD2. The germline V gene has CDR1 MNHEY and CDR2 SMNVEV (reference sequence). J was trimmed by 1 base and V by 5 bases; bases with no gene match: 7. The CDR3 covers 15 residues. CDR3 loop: CASSPLREGSYEQYF. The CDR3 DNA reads TGTGCCAGCAGTCCCCTCCGGGAGGGATCCTACGAGCAGTACTTC.

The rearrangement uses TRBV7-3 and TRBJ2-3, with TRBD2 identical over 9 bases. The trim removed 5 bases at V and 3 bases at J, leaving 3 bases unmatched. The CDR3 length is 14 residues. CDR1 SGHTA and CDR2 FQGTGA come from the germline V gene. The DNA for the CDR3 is TGTGCCAGCAGCCCCACTAGCGGGACAGATACGCAGTATTTT. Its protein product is CASSPTSGTDTQYF.

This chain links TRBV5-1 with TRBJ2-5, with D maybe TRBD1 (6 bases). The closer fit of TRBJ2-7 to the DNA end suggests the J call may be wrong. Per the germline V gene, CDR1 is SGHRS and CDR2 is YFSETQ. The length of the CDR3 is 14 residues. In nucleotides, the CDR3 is TGCGCCAGCAGCTTACAGGGACATACCTACGAGCAGTACTTC. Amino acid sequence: CASSLQGHTYEQYF.